This TCR beta chain was sequenced in a study of blood T cell repertoires in COVID-19. Turning to the study itself: T cells, B-cell-depleted T cells, or PBMCs supplied cDNA or gDNA.

Authors' processing steps: Amplification from reference gene primers served as the basis for estimated nucleated cell counts. Data came from immunoSEQ multiplex PCR; TCRdb stores just in-frame clones and leaves some out. That table furnishes V, J and clone size, whereas the DNA furnished D and trimming. The repertoire holds approximately 310,000 clones, with about nine tenths as singletons. The germline V gene has CDR1 MDHEN and CDR2 SYDVKM. Trimming stripped 5 bases from V and 4 bases from J, with 11 bases between. The CDR3 runs to 14 residues. V gene TRBV28 combines with J gene TRBJ1-4; D gene ambiguous. This clonotype was obtained from a man in his fifties or sixties with active or convalescent COVID-19. What was sequenced was peripheral blood. The CDR3 DNA reads as TGTGCCAGCAGTGTGGGCTTCTTTAATGAAAAACTGTTTTTT. Translation gives CASSVGFFNEKLFF.